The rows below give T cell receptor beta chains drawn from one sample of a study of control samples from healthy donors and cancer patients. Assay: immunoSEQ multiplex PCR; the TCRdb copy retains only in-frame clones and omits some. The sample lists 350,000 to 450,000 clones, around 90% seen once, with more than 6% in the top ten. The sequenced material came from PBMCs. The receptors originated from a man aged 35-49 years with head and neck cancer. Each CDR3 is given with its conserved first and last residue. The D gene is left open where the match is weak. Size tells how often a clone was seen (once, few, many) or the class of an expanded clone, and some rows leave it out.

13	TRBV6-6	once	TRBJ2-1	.	TGTGCCAGCAGTTTGGGGGCCTACAATGAGCAGTTCTTC	CASSLGAYNEQFF
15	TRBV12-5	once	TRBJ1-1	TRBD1	TGTGCTAGTGGTTCCTGGGACAGCAGAAACACTGAAGCTTTCTTT	CASGSWDSRNTEAFF
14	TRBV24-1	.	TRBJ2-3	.	TGTGCCACCGCTGACAGAAGGGGCACAGATACGCAGTATTTT	CATADRRGTDTQYF
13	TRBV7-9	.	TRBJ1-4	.	TGTGCCAGCAGCCAGGGGCCGGCCGAAAAACTGTTTTTT	CASSQGPAEKLFF
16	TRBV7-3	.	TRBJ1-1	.	TGTGCCAGCAGCTTAAAAAGTACGGGGGCGGGGACTGAAGCTTTCTTT	CASSLKSTGAGTEAFF
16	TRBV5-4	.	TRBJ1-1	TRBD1	TGTGCCAGCAGCTTGGCCGGCGGACAGGGGAACACTGAAGCTTTCTTT	CASSLAGGQGNTEAFF
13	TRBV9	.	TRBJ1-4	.	TGTGCCAGCAGCGCACGGGGAGATGAAAAACTGTTTTTT	CASSARGDEKLFF
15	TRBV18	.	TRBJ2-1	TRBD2	TGTGCCAGCTCACCCCCTAGCGGGGGGTACAATGAGCAGTTCTTC	CASSPPSGGYNEQFF
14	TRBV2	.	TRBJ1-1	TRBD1	TGTGCCAGCAGGGGTACAGGGGACTACACTGAAGCTTTCTTT	CASRGTGDYTEAFF
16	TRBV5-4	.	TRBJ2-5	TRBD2	TGTGCCAGCAGCTTGGAGCTAGCGGCGCCCCAAGAGACCCAGTACTTC	CASSLELAAPQETQYF
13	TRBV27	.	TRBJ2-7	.	TGTGCCAGCACTCAGACAAATGGCTACGAGCAGTACTTC	CASTQTNGYEQYF
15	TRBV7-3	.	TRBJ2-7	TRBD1	TGTGCCAGCAGCCCCGGGACAGGGAGACCCTACGAGCAGTACTTC	CASSPGTGRPYEQYF
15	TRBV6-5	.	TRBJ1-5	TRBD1	TGTGCCAGCAGTCCAGGGGGCTGGGGCAATCAGCCCCAGCATTTT	CASSPGGWGNQPQHF
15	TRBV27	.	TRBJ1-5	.	TGTGCCAGCAGTTTAGAGGGGCCTCGCAATCAGCCCCAGCATTTT	CASSLEGPRNQPQHF
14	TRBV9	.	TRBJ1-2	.	TGTGCCAGCAGCGTAGCCGGATCTAACTATGGCTACACCTTC	CASSVAGSNYGYTF
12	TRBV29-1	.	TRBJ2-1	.	TGCAGCGGACGGACGGATTACAATGAGCAGTTCTTC	CSGRTDYNEQFF
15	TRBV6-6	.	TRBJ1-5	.	TGTGCCAGCAGTTACTCGAGGTCAGGGTATCAGCCCCAGCATTTT	CASSYSRSGYQPQHF
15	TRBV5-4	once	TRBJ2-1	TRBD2	TGTGCCAGCAGCTCCGGGACTAGCGGGTACAATGAGCAGTTCTTC	CASSSGTSGYNEQFF
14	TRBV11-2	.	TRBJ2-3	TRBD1	TGTGCCAGCTCCAAAGACAGGGCACCAGATACGCAGTATTTT	CASSKDRAPDTQYF
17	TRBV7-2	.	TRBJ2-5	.	TGTGCCAGCAAGGAGGGGGCTTCCGGGGGAGCACAAGAGACCCAGTACTTC	CASKEGASGGAQETQYF
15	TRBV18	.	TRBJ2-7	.	TGTGCCAGCTCACCTCGGACAGAATCCTCCTACGAGCAGTACTTC	CASSPRTESSYEQYF
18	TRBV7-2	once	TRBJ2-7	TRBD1	TGTGCCAGCAGCTTAGAATGGGGGTGGGGACAGGGGTCCTACGAGCAGTACTTC	CASSLEWGWGQGSYEQYF
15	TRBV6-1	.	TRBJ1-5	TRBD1	TGTGCCAGCAGTGAACCCCCACAGGGACAGCAGCCCCAGCATTTT	CASSEPPQGQQPQHF
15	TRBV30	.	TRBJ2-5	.	TGTGCCTGGAGTGTAGGGCCAGGGTACTCTTTTCGGCAGTACTTC	CAWSVGPGYSFRQYF
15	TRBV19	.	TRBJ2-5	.	TGTGCCAGCAGGGGTAAATACCGAGCCCAAGAGACCCAGTACTTC	CASRGKYRAQETQYF
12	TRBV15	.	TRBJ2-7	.	TGTGCCACCAGCAGAGGCCGTGGAGAGCAGTACTTC	CATSRGRGEQYF
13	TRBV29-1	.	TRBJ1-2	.	TGCAGCGTTAGTTTGGACAGTAACTATGGCTACACCTTC	CSVSLDSNYGYTF
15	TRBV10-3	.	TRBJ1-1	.	TGTGCCATCAGTGAAAAGGGGCCGGGGGACACTGAAGCTTTCTTT	CAISEKGPGDTEAFF
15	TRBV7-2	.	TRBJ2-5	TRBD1	TGTGCCAGCAGTGAGGGGACAGGGGGCGCAGGGACCCAGTACTTC	CASSEGTGGAGTQYF
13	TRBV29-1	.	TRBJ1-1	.	TGCAGCGTTGAGGAGGGAGGGAACACTGAAGCTTTCTTT	CSVEEGGNTEAFF
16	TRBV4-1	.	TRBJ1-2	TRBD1	TGCGCCAGCAGCCAAGCAAACAGGGGAGGCGACTATGGCTACACCTTC	CASSQANRGGDYGYTF
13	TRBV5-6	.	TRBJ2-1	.	TGTGCCAGCAGCTTCTCAGGGTACAATGAGCAGTTCTTC	CASSFSGYNEQFF
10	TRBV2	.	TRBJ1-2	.	TGTGCCAGCGGTCTCTCTGGCTACACCTTC	CASGLSGYTF
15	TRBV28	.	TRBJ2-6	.	TGTGCCAGCAGTTTCCAGGGATCTGGGGCCAACGTCCTGACTTTC	CASSFQGSGANVLTF
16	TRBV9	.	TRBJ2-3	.	TGTGCCAGCAGCGTAGCTTTGGCAGGAGTCATAGATACGCAGTATTTT	CASSVALAGVIDTQYF
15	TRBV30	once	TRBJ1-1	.	TGTGCCTGGAGTGTACCTCCTTTAATGGGAACTGAAGCTTTCTTT	CAWSVPPLMGTEAFF
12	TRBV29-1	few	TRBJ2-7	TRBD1	TGCAGCGCTGGACAGGGCGGGGACGAGCAGTACTTC	CSAGQGGDEQYF
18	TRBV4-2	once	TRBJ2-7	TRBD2	TGTGCCAGCAGCCAAGAGGGAACCGGACTAGCGGGGGGTGGAGAGCAGTACTTC	CASSQEGTGLAGGGEQYF
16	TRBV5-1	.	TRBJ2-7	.	TGCGCCAGCAGGGCCGAAGGACAGATACCATCCTACGAGCAGTACTTC	CASRAEGQIPSYEQYF
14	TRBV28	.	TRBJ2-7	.	TGTGCCAGCACCCCCGGGCAGATACGCTACGAGCAGTACTTC	CASTPGQIRYEQYF
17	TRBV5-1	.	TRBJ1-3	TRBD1	TGCGCCAGCAGCCCGAGTCCGGGACAGGGAGAAAGAAACACCATATATTTT	CASSPSPGQGERNTIYF
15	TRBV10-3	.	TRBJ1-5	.	TGTGCCATCAGTGAGTCTAGGGGTAGCAATCAGCCCCAGCATTTT	CAISESRGSNQPQHF
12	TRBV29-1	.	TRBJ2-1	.	TGCAGCGCCATGTGGGGGGTTTTTGAGCAGTTCTTC	CSAMWGVFEQFF
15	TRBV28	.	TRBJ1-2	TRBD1	TGTGCCAGCAGTCCAACCGGGACAGGGAACTATGGCTACACCTTC	CASSPTGTGNYGYTF